The entry below gives a single T cell receptor (beta chain) sequence along with its context. Only in-frame clones appear in the TCRdb table, and some are missing; sequencing was by immunoSEQ multiplex PCR. The repertoire holds around 230,000 clones, with approximately 84% as singletons. Participants were aged about 18 to 100 years from some 24 US areas. Participants' reported clinical history set cohort assignment. Donors of Cohort 3 who recovered were those that had two negative PCRs, clearance, or symptom resolution. Trimming removed 1 base at V and 4 bases at J, with 16 bases between. CDR3 size: 16 residues. Per the germline V gene, CDR1 is SGHDN and CDR2 is FVKESK. These data come from a study of blood T cell repertoires in COVID-19. Study summary: Some COVID-19 samples were acute and others convalescent; all came from the United States, Italy and Spain.

This chain links TRBV14 with TRBJ1-1; D might be TRBD1 (6 bases). The receptor's source is a man aged 40-49 years who had recovered from COVID-19. Material: PBMCs or T cells enriched from blood (not recorded which). CDR3 DNA sequence: TGTGCCAGCAGCCAAGCTGGGAGGGGGGCGTTCACTGAAGCTTTCTTT. Translation gives CASSQAGRGAFTEAFF.